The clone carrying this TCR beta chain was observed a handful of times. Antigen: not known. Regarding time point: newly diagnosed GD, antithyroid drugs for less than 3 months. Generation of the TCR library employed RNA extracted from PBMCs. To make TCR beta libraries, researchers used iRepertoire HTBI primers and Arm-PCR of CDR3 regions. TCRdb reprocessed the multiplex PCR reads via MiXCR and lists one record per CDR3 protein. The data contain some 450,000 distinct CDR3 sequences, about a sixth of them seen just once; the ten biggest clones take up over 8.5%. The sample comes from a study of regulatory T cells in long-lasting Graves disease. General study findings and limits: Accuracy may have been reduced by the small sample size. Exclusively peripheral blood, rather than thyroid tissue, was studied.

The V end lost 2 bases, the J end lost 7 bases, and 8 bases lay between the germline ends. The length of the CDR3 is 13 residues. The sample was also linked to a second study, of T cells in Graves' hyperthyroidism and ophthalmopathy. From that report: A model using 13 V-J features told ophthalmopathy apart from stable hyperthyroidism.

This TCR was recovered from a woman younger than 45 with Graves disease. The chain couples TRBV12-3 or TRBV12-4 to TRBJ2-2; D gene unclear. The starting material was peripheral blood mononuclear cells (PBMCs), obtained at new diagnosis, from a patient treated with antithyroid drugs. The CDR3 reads CASSLRKGGELFF. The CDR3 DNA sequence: TGTGCCAGCAGTTTAAGGAAGGGCGGGGAGCTGTTTTTT.